The TCR beta chain described here comes from a study of identical twins. TCRdb re-analysed the 5' RACE reads in MiXCR, keeping a single row per CDR3 protein. In the table there are 250,000 or so distinct CDR3 sequences, approximately 7.9% of which are singletons. V trimming: 4 bases; J trimming: 3 bases; junction bases outside the gene matches: 5. Germline V gene data show CDR1 as SQVTM and CDR2 as ANQGSEA. The CDR3 has 14 amino acids. This clonotype occurred many times. The same sample was also studied in work on yellow fever vaccine responses in identical twins. That source reports: Twins' vaccine T cell responses were reported to seem partly convergent and partly personalized.

The specimen was CD8+ T cells sorted from blood. The gene calls are TRBV29-1 and TRBJ2-2; 7 positions match TRBD2. This clonotype originated in a woman in her late teens or twenties in good health. CDR3 coding DNA: TGCAGCGTTGGGGGGACTACCTACACCGGGGAGCTGTTTTTT. As protein: CSVGGTTYTGELFF.